The following is a TCR beta chain sequence with its context. Authors' analysis steps: For nucleated cells, counts were estimated from reference gene primer amplification. Produced via immunoSEQ multiplex PCR; TCRdb's table is partial and in-frame only. The V and J calls and the clone size are those of that table, but D and trimming were determined from the DNA. Here the sample spans some 240,000 clones, roughly 92% being singletons. This specimen belongs to a study of blood T cell repertoires in COVID-19. Study-level information: The cDNA or gDNA used as material had been derived from T cells, B-cell-depleted T cells, or PBMCs.

Germline V lookup: CDR1 MNHEY, CDR2 SVGEGT. This CDR3 region has 18 residues. The V gene end was trimmed by 2 bases and the J gene end by 3 bases; junction bases not matched to a gene: 13. This clonotype was sampled from a man aged 55 to 70 with COVID-19, enrolled during active disease. Sequenced: peripheral blood. The chain links TRBV6-2 or TRBV6-3 to TRBJ1-5, with TRBD1 matching 7 bases. For the CDR3, the DNA is TGTGCCAGCAGTTACCCCGCTTTTTCGACAGGGCACAATCAGCCCCAGCATTTT. Translated, it gives CASSYPAFSTGHNQPQHF.